This TCR beta chain was sequenced in a study of T cell responses to AZD1222 COVID-19 vaccine. Study-level information: Second-dose intervals near 4 or 12 weeks were combined.

The V gene lost 0 bases and the J gene lost 4 bases, with 10 bases spanning the gap. The germline V gene encodes CDR1 SGHRS and CDR2 YFSETQ. The CDR3 runs to 14 residues. The table came from immunoSEQ multiplex PCR; TCRdb's copy has only in-frame clones and leaves some out. The sample has about 100,000 clones, nearly 95% seen once. The specimen was peripheral blood, collected on day 0 of AZD1222 vaccination. This TCR was recovered from an adult in good health. The J gene is TRBJ1-1, the V gene TRBV5-1; perhaps TRBD1 as D (5 bases). The CDR3 reads CASSLDGGVTEAFF. As DNA, the CDR3 is TGCGCCAGCAGCTTGGACGGGGGAGTCACTGAAGCTTTCTTT.